This T cell receptor beta chain was identified during a study of T cell responses to AZD1222 COVID-19 vaccine. Profiling relied on immunoSEQ multiplex PCR, and the TCRdb table lists in-frame clones only, not all of them. The table includes about 140,000 clones, around 90% detected once. V lost 6 bases and J lost 3, with 11 bases in between. The CDR3 is 14 amino acids. From germline, CDR1 is MDHEN and CDR2 SYDVKM. The input for sequencing was peripheral blood, taken on day 0 of AZD1222 vaccination. The sequence was collected from an adult in good health. The genes are TRBV28 and TRBJ2-2; D gene ambiguous. In DNA form, the CDR3 reads TGTGCCAGCAGCCCCCCACCGGACACCGGGGAGCTGTTTTTT. Translation: CASSPPPDTGELFF.